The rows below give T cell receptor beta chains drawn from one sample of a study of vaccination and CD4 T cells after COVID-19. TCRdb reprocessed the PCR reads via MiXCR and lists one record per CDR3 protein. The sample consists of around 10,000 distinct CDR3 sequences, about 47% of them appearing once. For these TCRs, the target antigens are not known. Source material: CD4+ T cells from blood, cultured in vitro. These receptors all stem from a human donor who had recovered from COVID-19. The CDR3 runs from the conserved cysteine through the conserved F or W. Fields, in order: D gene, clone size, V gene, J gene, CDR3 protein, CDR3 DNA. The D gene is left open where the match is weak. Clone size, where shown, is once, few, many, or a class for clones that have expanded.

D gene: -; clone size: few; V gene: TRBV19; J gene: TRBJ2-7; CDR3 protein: CASKKSSGLTRGAEQYF; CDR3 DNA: TGTGCCAGTAAAAAGAGTTCTGGTCTAACCAGGGGTGCCGAGCAGTACTTC
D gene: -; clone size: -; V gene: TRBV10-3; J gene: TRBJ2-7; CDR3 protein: CAISELAGLFF; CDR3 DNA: TGTGCCATCAGTGAGCTCGCTGGATTGTTCTTC
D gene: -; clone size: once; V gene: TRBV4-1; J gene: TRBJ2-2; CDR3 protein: CASSLDRRYTGELFF; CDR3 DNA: TGCGCCAGCAGCCTCGACCGCCGGTACACCGGGGAGCTGTTTTTT
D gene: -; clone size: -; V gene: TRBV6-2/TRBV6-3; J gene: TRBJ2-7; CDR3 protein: CASSRETGYEQYF; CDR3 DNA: TGTGCCAGCAGTCGTGAGACAGGCTACGAGCAGTACTTC
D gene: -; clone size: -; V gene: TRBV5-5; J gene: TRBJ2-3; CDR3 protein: CASSLVNIRTDTQYF; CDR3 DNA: TGTGCCAGCAGCTTGGTTAACATTCGCACAGATACGCAGTATTTT
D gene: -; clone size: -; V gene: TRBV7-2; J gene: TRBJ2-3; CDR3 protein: CASSLVGGPDTQYF; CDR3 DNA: TGTGCCAGCAGCTTAGTGGGGGGCCCAGATACGCAGTATTTT
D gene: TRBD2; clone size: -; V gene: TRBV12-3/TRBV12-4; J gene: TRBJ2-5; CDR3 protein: CASSFSSGMWQETQYF; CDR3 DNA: TGTGCCAGCAGTTTTAGTAGCGGGATGTGGCAAGAGACCCAGTACTTC
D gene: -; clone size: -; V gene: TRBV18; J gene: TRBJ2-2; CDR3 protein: CASPLPGQGNTGELFF; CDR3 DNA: TGTGCCAGCCCACTCCCCGGGCAGGGGAACACCGGGGAGCTGTTTTTT
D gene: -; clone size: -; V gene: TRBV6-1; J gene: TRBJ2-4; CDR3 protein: CASSPQGAKNIQYF; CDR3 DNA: TGTGCCAGCAGTCCACAGGGAGCCAAAAACATTCAGTACTTC
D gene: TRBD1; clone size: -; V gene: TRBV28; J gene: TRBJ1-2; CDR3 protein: CASSETGDYGYTF; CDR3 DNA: TGTGCCAGCAGTGAGACAGGGGACTATGGCTACACCTTC
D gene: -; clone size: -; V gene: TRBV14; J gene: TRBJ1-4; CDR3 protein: CASSPALKQSNEKLFF; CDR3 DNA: TGTGCCAGCAGCCCAGCCTTAAAACAGTCTAATGAAAAACTGTTTTTT
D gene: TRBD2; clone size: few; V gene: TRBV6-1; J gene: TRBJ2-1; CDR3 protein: CASSPGGLGNEQFF; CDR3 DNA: TGTGCCAGCAGTCCGGGGGGGCTGGGCAATGAGCAGTTCTTC
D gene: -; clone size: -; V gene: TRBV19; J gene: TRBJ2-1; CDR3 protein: CASSILGGPYNEQFF; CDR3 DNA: TGTGCCAGTAGTATACTAGGAGGACCCTACAATGAGCAGTTCTTC
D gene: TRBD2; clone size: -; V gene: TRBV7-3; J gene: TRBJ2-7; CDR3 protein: CASSLGTSGPYEQYF; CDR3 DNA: TGTGCCAGCAGCTTAGGGACTAGCGGACCCTACGAGCAGTACTTC